The source of this TCR beta chain is a study of T cell responses to AZD1222 COVID-19 vaccine. Broader study findings: At baseline, just a handful of AZD1222 recipients tested seropositive.

The repertoire was sequenced with immunoSEQ multiplex PCR; TCRdb's copy has only in-frame clones and lacks some. In the table there are around 60,000 clones, over 85% of which are singletons. Looked up from germline, CDR1 is SNHLY and CDR2 is FYNNEI. J lost 1 base, V lost 6 bases, and 5 bases had no gene match. The CDR3 runs 15 residues. Turning to this clone: Its matching antigen is unknown.

The sequence was obtained from an adult in good health. This chain links TRBV2 with TRBJ1-3; 8 nucleotides agree with TRBD1. Sequenced material: peripheral blood, taken on day 0 of AZD1222 vaccination. In DNA form, the CDR3 reads TGTGCCAGCAGCGGACAGGGATTTTCTGGAAACACCATATATTTT. This sequence encodes CASSGQGFSGNTIYF.